This TCR beta chain was documented in a study of human T cells and chemical hapten exposure. Study results and limitations: Among TCRs, those above 1 in 1000 frequency were unaffected by DPC sensitization. Healthy individuals' immune responses may differ from those of donors, who had alopecia.

TCRdb re-derived calls from the RACE reads in MiXCR, one entry per CDR3 protein. The sample records 350,000 to 450,000 distinct CDR3 sequences, roughly 5% being singletons. The germline V gene encodes CDR1 SEHNR and CDR2 FQNEAQ (reference sequence). The CDR3 has 16 residues. V dropped 4 bases and J dropped 2; count of bases not matched to a gene: 11. Worth noting for this clonotype: The antigen remains unidentified.

Indicated time point: pre-sensitization, week 0. Treatment meaning: therapeutic diphenylcyclopropenone sensitization with weekly scalp DPC. Alopecia patients, 18 to 70 years old and DPC-suitable, served as donors. This sequence joins TRBV7-9 and TRBJ2-7; 7 nucleotides match TRBD1. Sequencing was performed on whole blood, taken in connection with sensitization to the hapten diphenylcyclopropenone (DPC). The receptor comes from a woman aged 45-60 years with alopecia areata. Some clones in this sample may be carry-over from other donors' samples. In DNA, the CDR3 is TGTGCCAGCAGCTCCGCTCCCGGGACAGCACCCTACGAGCAGTACTTC. It encodes CASSSAPGTAPYEQYF.